The source of this T cell receptor (beta chain) is a study of blood T cell repertoires in COVID-19. Study in general: T cells, B-cell-depleted T cells, or PBMCs provided the cDNA or gDNA that served as material.

Only in-frame clones appear in the TCRdb table, and some are missing; sequencing was by immunoSEQ multiplex PCR. The table lists 250,000 to 300,000 clones, 86% of them singletons. This clonotype was sampled from a woman in her sixties or seventies with COVID-19, enrolled during active disease. Sequenced sample: peripheral blood.

Here the CDR3 DNA reads TGTGCCTGGAGTATAGGGGTGGAGACCCAGTACTTC. The encoded protein is CAWSIGVETQYF. V usage is TRBV30 and J usage is TRBJ2-5; D is perhaps TRBD1 (5 bases). V was cut by 2 bases and J by 5 bases, with 9 bases left in between. CDR1 and CDR2 from the germline V gene are GTSNPN and SVGIG (reference sequence). CDR3 size: 12 residues.